The T cell receptor (beta chain) described here comes from a study of blood T cell repertoires in COVID-19. Study-wide background: The United States, Italy and Spain were the sources of the acute and convalescent COVID-19 samples.

TCRdb's table, derived via immunoSEQ multiplex PCR, lists solely in-frame clones and lacks some. The table includes approximately 160,000 clones, around nine tenths detected once. The CDR3 spans 16 residues. The V and J ends lost 3 bases and 4 bases respectively, with 15 bases between them. Germline CDR1 is KGHSH and CDR2 is LQKENI. V is TRBV18 and J is TRBJ1-4; D is uncertain. Sequencing used peripheral blood. The origin of this receptor is a man aged 50 to 60 with acute or convalescent COVID-19. The DNA for the CDR3 is TGTGCCAGCTCACCGTGGACCGCGGGTGATAATGAAAAACTGTTTTTT. This translates into CASSPWTAGDNEKLFF. Variable domain in full (rest from reference TRBV18 and TRBJ1-4): NAGVMQNPRHLVRRRGQEARLRCSPMKGHSHVYWYRQLPEEGLKFMVYLQKENIIDESGMPKERFSAEFPKEGPSILRIQQVVRGDSAAYFCASSPWTAGDNEKLFFGSGTQLSVL.